This T cell receptor (beta chain) was identified during a study of cytomegalovirus exposure and HLA in healthy donors. Study-level background: Later, an analysis reported that the approximately 120 validation repertoires had used the same platform as the roughly 650 first-cohort repertoires. Whole-study findings and limits: The study recorded more than 150 TCR beta chains that were cytomegalovirus-associated. Rarity held for most TCR sequences, but there were some public TCRs that occurred in many donors.

Measured with immunoSEQ multiplex PCR; TCRdb has only the in-frame clones, and not every one. This sample carries 150,000 to 250,000 clones, approximately 80% of them seen once, and the ten largest clones take about an eighth. Turning to this clone: The antigen remains unidentified.

Sequencing was carried out using PBMCs. The TCR sequence derives from a woman aged 30 to 39 in good health and CMV-seropositive.

DNA for the CDR3: TGTGCCAGCAGTGAGCGTCGGGAGTTCTACGAGCAGTACTTC. It translates to CASSERREFYEQYF. The chain links TRBV6-1 to TRBJ2-7; D might be TRBD2 (6 bases). The length of the CDR3 is 14 residues. Per germline, CDR1 MNHNS and CDR2 SASEGT. Trimming removed 3 bases at V and 3 bases at J, with 12 bases between.